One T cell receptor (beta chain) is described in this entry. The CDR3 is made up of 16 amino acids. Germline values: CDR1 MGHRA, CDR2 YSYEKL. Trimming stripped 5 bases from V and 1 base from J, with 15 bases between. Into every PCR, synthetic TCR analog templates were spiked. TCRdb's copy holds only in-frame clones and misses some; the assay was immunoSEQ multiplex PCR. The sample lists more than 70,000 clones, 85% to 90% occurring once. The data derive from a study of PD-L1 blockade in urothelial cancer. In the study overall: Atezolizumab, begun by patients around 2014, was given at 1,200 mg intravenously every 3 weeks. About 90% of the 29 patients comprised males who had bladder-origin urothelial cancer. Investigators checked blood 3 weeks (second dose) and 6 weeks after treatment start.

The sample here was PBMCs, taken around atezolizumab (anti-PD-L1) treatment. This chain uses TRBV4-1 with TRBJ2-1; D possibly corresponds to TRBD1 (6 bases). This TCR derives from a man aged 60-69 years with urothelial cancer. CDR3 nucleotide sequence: TGCGCCAGCAGCGAGGCGAGGGGGTTGTCCTACAATGAGCAGTTCTTC. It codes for CASSEARGLSYNEQFF.